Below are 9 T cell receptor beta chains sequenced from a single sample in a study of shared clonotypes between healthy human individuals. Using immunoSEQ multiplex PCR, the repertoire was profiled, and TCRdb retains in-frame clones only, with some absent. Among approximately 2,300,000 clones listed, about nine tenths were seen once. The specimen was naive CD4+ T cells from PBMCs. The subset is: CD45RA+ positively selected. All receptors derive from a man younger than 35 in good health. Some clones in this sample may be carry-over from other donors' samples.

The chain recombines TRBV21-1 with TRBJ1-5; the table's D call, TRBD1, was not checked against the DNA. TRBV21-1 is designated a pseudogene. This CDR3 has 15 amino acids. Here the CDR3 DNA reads TGTGCCAGCAGCAAAGATAGGGGCCTCAATCAGCCCCAGCATTTT. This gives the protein CASSKDRGLNQPQHF.

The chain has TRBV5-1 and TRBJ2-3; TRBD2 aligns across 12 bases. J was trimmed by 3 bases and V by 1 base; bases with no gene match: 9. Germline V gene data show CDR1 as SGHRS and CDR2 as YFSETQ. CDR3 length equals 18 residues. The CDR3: CASSLRGAGTSGTDTQYF. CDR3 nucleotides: TGCGCCAGCAGCTTGCGGGGGGCCGGGACTAGCGGGACAGATACGCAGTATTTT.

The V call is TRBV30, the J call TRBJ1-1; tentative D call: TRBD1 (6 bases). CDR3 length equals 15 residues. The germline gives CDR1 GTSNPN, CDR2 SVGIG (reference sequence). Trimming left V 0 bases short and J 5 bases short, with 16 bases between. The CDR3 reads CAWSVGGLGITEAFF. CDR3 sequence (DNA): TGTGCCTGGAGTGTAGGGGGGCTAGGGATAACTGAAGCTTTCTTT.

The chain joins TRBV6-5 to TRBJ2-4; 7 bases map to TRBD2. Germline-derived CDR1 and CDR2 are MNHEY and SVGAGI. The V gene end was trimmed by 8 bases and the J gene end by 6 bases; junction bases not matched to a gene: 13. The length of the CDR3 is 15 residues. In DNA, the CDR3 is TGTGCCAGCGCCACGTCCGGCGGGAGCAGAAACATTCAGTACTTC. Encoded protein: CASATSGGSRNIQYF.

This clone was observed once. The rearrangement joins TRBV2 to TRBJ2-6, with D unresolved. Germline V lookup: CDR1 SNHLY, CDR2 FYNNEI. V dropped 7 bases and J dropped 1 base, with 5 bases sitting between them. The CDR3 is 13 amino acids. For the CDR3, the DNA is TGTGCCAGCATGGCATCTGGGGCCAACGTCCTGACTTTC. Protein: CASMASGANVLTF.

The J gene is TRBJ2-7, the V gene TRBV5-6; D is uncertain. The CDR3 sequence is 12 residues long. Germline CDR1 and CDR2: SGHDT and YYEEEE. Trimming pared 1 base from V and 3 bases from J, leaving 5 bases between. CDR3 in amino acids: CASSLFHYEQYF. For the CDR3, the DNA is TGTGCCAGCAGCTTGTTTCACTACGAGCAGTACTTC.

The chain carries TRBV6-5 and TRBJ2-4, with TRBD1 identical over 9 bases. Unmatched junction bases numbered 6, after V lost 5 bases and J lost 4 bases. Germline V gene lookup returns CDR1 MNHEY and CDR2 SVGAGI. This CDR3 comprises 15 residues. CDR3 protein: CASSRQGVEKNIQYF. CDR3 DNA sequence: TGTGCCAGCAGTCGACAGGGGGTTGAGAAAAACATTCAGTACTTC.

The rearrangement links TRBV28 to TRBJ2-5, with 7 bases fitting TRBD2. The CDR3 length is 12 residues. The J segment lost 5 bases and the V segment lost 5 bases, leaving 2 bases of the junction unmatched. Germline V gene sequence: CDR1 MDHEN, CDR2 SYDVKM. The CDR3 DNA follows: TGTGCCAGCAGTGAGGGAGGGGAGACCCAGTACTTC. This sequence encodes CASSEGGETQYF.

CDR3 coding DNA: TGTGCCAGCAGTTCCCAACAGGGGAGGCTATTATACAATGAGCAGTTCTTC. Amino acid sequence: CASSSQQGRLLYNEQFF. This chain joins TRBV28 and TRBJ2-1, with D possibly being TRBD1 (7 bases). With 4 bases removed from V and 4 bases from J, the gap between germline ends came to 20 bases. Germline CDR1 is MDHEN and CDR2 is SYDVKM. The CDR3 has 17 amino acids.